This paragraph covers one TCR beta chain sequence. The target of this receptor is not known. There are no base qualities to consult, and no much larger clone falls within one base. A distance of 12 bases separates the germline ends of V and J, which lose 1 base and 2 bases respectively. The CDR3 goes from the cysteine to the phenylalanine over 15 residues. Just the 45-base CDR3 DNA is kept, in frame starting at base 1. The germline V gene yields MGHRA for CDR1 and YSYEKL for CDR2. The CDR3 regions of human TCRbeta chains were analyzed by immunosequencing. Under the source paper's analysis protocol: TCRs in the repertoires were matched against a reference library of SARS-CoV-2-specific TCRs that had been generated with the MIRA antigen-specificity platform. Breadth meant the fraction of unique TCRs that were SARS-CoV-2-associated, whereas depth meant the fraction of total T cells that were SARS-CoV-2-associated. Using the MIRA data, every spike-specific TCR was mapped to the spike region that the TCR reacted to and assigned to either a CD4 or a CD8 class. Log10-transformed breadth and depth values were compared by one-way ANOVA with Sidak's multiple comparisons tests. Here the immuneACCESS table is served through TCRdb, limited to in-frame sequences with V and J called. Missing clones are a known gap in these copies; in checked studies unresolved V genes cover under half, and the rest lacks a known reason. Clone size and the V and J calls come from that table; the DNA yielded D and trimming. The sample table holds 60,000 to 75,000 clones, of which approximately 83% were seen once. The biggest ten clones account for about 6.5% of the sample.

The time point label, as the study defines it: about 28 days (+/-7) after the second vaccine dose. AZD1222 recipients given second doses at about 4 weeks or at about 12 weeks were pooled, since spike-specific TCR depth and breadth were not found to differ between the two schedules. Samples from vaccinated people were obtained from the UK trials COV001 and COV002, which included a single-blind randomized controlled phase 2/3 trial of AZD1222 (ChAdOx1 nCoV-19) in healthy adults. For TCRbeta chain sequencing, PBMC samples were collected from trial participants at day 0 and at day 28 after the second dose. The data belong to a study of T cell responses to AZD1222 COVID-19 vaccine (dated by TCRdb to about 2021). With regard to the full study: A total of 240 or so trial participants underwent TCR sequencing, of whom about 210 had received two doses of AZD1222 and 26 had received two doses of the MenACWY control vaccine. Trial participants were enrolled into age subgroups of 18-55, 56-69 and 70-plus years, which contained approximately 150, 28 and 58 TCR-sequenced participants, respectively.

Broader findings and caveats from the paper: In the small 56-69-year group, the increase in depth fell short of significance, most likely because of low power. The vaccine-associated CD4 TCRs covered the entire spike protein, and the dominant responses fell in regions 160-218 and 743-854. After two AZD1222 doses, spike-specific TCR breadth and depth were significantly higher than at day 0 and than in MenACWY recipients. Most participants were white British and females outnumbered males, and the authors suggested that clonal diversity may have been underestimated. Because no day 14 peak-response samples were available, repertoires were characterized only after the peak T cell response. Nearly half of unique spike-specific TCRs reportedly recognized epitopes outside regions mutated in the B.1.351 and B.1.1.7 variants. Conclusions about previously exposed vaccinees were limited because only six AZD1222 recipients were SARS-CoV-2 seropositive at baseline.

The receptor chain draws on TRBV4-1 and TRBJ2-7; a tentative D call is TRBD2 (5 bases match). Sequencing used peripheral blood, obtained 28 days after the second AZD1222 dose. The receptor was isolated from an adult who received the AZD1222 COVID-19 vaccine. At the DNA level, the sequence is TGCGCCAGCAGCCAAGGCTTGCAACTAGCCTACGAGCAGTACTTC. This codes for CASSQGLQLAYEQYF.